This T cell receptor (beta chain) came from a study of blood T cell repertoires in COVID-19. Study details: Sources were T cells, B-cell-depleted T cells, or PBMCs; the material itself was cDNA or gDNA.

The data were produced by immunoSEQ multiplex PCR, yet TCRdb's version contains in-frame clones alone and is incomplete. This table holds about 40,000 clones, just under 85% found once. This clonotype originated in a woman in her sixties with acute or convalescent COVID-19. What was sequenced was peripheral blood.

CDR3 protein: CASSHPRGGYTF. The CDR3 DNA reads as TGTGCCAGCAGTCACCCAAGGGGGGGCTACACCTTC. The chain combines TRBV6-5 with TRBJ1-2, with D possibly being TRBD1 (6 bases). This CDR3 is 12 amino acids long. V shed 5 bases and J shed 8 bases, with 12 bases lying between them. Germline CDR1 reads MNHEY; CDR2 reads SVGAGI.